What follows describes a single TCR beta chain. Germline V gives CDR1 MDHEN, CDR2 SYDVKM. The CDR3 spans 14 residues. Losses at the gene ends were 5 bases for V and 7 bases for J; bases not matched to a gene: 6. The record originates from a study of PD-L1 blockade in urothelial cancer. Study details: Males with bladder-origin urothelial cancer constituted about nine tenths of the roughly 29 patients. At 6 weeks and at 3 weeks (second dose) after treatment start, blood was analyzed. Median T cell yield from blood was roughly 150,000.

Patients were living with locally advanced or metastatic urothelial carcinoma. Method: immunoSEQ multiplex PCR; TCRdb's copy keeps in-frame clones and lacks some. The sample contains around 100,000 clones, roughly 88% of which appear only once. The sequence came from a middle-aged man with urothelial cancer. The rearrangement joins TRBV28 to TRBJ1-2; 11 bases map to TRBD1. The sample was PBMCs, taken around atezolizumab (anti-PD-L1) treatment. DNA of the CDR3: TGTGCCAGCAGTGGGGCCGGGACAGGGGGTGGCTACACCTTC. Translating gives CASSGAGTGGGYTF.